Listed below are T cell receptor beta chains from one sample, sequenced in a study of shared clonotypes between healthy human individuals. The method was immunoSEQ multiplex PCR; TCRdb's version includes in-frame clones alone and lacks a portion of them. The sample records roughly 2.6 million clones, roughly 92% being singletons. Sequencing was carried out using naive CD4+ T cells sorted from blood. Source of these receptors: a man in his late teens or twenties in good health. Each CDR3 is given with its conserved first and last residue. The D gene is left open where the match is weak. The size of a clone is reported for some rows only, either as once, few or many, or as a class for expanded clones.

>TRBJ1-6|-|TRBV10-3|few
TGTGCCATCGCAGGGAAGGATAATTCACCCCTCCACTTT
CAIAGKDNSPLHF
>TRBJ2-7|-|TRBV7-2|-
TGTGCCAGCAGCCCTCAGCTGGGCTCCTACGAGCAGTACTTC
CASSPQLGSYEQYF
>TRBJ2-5|-|TRBV30|-
TGTGCCTGGACCTCAGAAGAGACCCAGTACTTC
CAWTSEETQYF
>TRBJ1-4|-|TRBV19|once
TGTGCCAGTAGGGGGGGGCGCGTCGGTGAAAAACTGTTTTTT
CASRGGRVGEKLFF
>TRBJ2-3|-|TRBV6-1|-
TGTGCCAGCGGGTCCAGAGGCACAGATACGCAGTATTTT
CASGSRGTDTQYF
>TRBJ1-3|-|TRBV30|-
TGTGCCTGGACCGGGGGAGGTTTCTCTGGAAACACCATATATTTT
CAWTGGGFSGNTIYF
>TRBJ1-6|TRBD1|TRBV7-3|-
TGTGCCAGCAGCTTAAATTCAGGGGGGAATTCACCCCTCCACTTT
CASSLNSGGNSPLHF
>TRBJ2-2|-|TRBV18|-
TGTGCCAGCTCACCACGAGCGGTGAACACCGGGGAGCTGTTTTTT
CASSPRAVNTGELFF
>TRBJ2-5|TRBD1|TRBV5-4|-
TGTGCCAGCAGCTTGGGAAGGGGGCCGGAGACCCAGTACTTC
CASSLGRGPETQYF
>TRBJ2-2|TRBD2|TRBV4-3|once
TGCGCCAGCAGCCAAGGCCAAGGGACTAGCGTAAGGGCTAACACCGGGGAGCTGTTTTTT
CASSQGQGTSVRANTGELFF
>TRBJ2-2|TRBD2|TRBV12-5|once
TGTGCTAGTGGTTTGAATCCGGGGAAGACTAGCGGGGGGCAGTCGAACACCGGGGAGCTGTTTTTT
CASGLNPGKTSGGQSNTGELFF
>TRBJ1-5|-|TRBV27|-
TGTGCCAGCAGTCCTAGACAGGCCAATCAGCCCCAGCATTTT
CASSPRQANQPQHF
>TRBJ1-5|-|TRBV29-1|-
TGCAGCGTTGTGATAGGGAATCAGCCCCAGCATTTT
CSVVIGNQPQHF
>TRBJ2-1|-|TRBV7-2|-
TGTGCCAGCAGCGCCCGCCCAGAGCAGTTCTTC
CASSARPEQFF
>TRBJ1-3|-|TRBV29-1|few
TGCAGCGTTGAAAGCTCTGGAAACACCATATATTTT
CSVESSGNTIYF
>TRBJ1-4|-|TRBV28|-
TGTGCCAGCAGTGTTGGTGGGGTCCTAAGCGTTTTAACTAATGAAAAACTGTTTTTT
CASSVGGVLSVLTNEKLFF
>TRBJ1-2|-|TRBV11-2|-
TGTGCCAGCAGCTTAGGCGGACGAATCTATGGCTACACCTTC
CASSLGGRIYGYTF
>TRBJ2-7|-|TRBV5-3|-
TGTGCCCAAAAGGTGGAGGACTTCTCCTACGAGCAGTACTTC
CAQKVEDFSYEQYF
>TRBJ2-3|-|TRBV5-1|-
TGCGCCAGCAGCCGGGTGGCTAGCACAGATACGCAGTATTTT
CASSRVASTDTQYF
>TRBJ2-1|-|TRBV7-9|-
TGTGCCAGCAGCCGGACAACCTTATCCTACAATGAGCAGTTCTTC
CASSRTTLSYNEQFF
>TRBJ1-1|-|TRBV6-5|-
TGTGCCAGCAGTTTAGGGGGGAACACTGAAGCTTTCTTT
CASSLGGNTEAFF
>TRBJ1-1|TRBD1|TRBV5-4|-
TGTGCCAGCAGCCTGGACAGGGAGATTGGTGAAGCTTTCTTT
CASSLDREIGEAFF
>TRBJ2-2|-|TRBV9|-
TGTGCCAGCAGCGTAGGCGTCACCGGGGAGCTGTTTTTT
CASSVGVTGELFF
>TRBJ1-1|-|TRBV5-6|-
TGTGCCAGCAGCTTGAAAGTAGGCACTGAAGCTTTCTTT
CASSLKVGTEAFF
>TRBJ2-1|-|TRBV6-1|-
TGTGCCAGCAGTGAAGAGGGGAATGAGCAGTTCTTC
CASSEEGNEQFF
>TRBJ2-2|TRBD2|TRBV7-9|-
TGTGCCAGCAGCTTAGGGGAGGGACTAAACACCGGGGAGCTGTTTTTT
CASSLGEGLNTGELFF
>TRBJ1-4|-|TRBV7-2|-
TGTGCCAGCAGCTTAGCACGTTTGGCCACGAGGGCTTCTGAAAAACTGTTTTTT
CASSLARLATRASEKLFF
>TRBJ2-2|-|TRBV11-2|-
TGTGCCAGCAGCTTAGGCGGGGTTAACACCGGGGAGCTGTTTTTT
CASSLGGVNTGELFF
>TRBJ1-1|-|TRBV2|few
TGTGCCAGCGCGGGAACTTTGAACACTGAAGCTTTCTTT
CASAGTLNTEAFF